This T cell receptor beta chain was sequenced for a study of sequential checkpoint blockade in melanoma. Turning to the study itself: Both treatment sequences were followed by maintenance nivolumab.

With 6 bases removed from V and 0 bases from J, the gap between germline ends came to 13 bases. The germline V gene encodes CDR1 SGHRS and CDR2 YFSETQ. This CDR3 has 15 residues. The treatment was: randomized to nivolumab then ipilimumab (arm A) or the reverse (arm B). Libraries were prepared by immunoSEQ multiplex PCR; TCRdb keeps only in-frame clonotypes and omits some of them. The table has 35,000 to 45,000 clones, about 83% seen once; the top ten hold about 5.5%. The source was CD8+ T cells sorted from blood (inferred from file names), collected from a patient given nivolumab and ipilimumab in sequence. The rearrangement joins TRBV5-1 to TRBJ2-1; D may be TRBD1 (6 bases). This clonotype was sampled from a human donor with melanoma. The CDR3 protein is CASKVGASSYNEQFF. DNA for the CDR3: TGCGCCAGCAAGGTGGGGGCTAGCTCCTACAATGAGCAGTTCTTC. Full variable domain (rest looked up from reference TRBV5-1 and TRBJ2-1): KAGVTQTPRYLIKTRGQQVTLSCSPISGHRSVSWYQQTPGQGLQFLFEYFSETQRNKGNFPGRFSGRQFSNSRSEMNVSTLELGDSALYLCASKVGASSYNEQFFGPGTRLTVL.